This T cell receptor beta chain was recorded in a study of vaccination and CD4 T cells after COVID-19. Across the study: Post-COVID sampling occurred a median approximately 93 days after diagnosis (range 35 to 161).

Treatment denoted: roughly ten-day PBMC culture with coronavirus spike peptide pools or control peptides (ViraFEST assay). The Oncomine TCR Beta short-read assay sequenced DNA from cultured CD4+ T cells. It was from cultured CD4+ T cells that genomic DNA was extracted. TCRdb redid the calling of the PCR reads with MiXCR, one entry per CDR3 protein. This sample carries some 13,000 distinct CDR3 sequences, around three fifths of them seen once, and the ten largest clones take 15% to 20%. Germline CDR1 and CDR2: SEHNR and FQNEAQ (reference sequence). Trimming cost V 4 bases and J 9 bases, with 16 bases left between them. The CDR3 spans 13 residues. Overall study results and limits: When vaccine-specific clones from convalescent patients were examined, 304 of 307 were spike mono-reactive.

Details on this clonotype: Antigen unknown.

Sequences were obtained from CD4+ T cells from blood, cultured in vitro. The receptor was isolated from a human donor who had recovered from COVID-19. This sequence joins TRBV7-9 and TRBJ2-7; D may be TRBD1 (6 bases). The CDR3 DNA is TGTGCCAGCAGCTCAGCCAGACAGGTTTGGCAGTACTTC. It yields the protein CASSSARQVWQYF. The whole variable domain, remainder taken from reference TRBV7-9 and TRBJ2-7, is DTGVSQNPRHKITKRGQNVTFRCDPISEHNRLYWYRQTLGQGPEFLTYFQNEAQLEKSRLLSDRFSAERPKGSFSTLEIQRTEQGDSAMYLCASSSARQVWQYFGPGTRLTVT.